This entry describes one T cell receptor beta chain. This sample was taken from a study of blood T cell repertoires in COVID-19. Overall study context: Some COVID-19 samples were acute and others convalescent; all came from the United States, Italy and Spain.

The V and J ends lost 11 bases and 0 bases, in that order; junction bases with no gene match: 6. Looked up from germline, CDR1 is LGHNA and CDR2 is YNFKEQ. The CDR3 is 14 amino acids. Methods used by the authors: It was from reference gene primer amplification that nucleated cell counts were estimated. Sequencing used immunoSEQ multiplex PCR; TCRdb keeps in-frame clones, though not all of them. V and J calls and clone size are as listed in that table; D and trimming were resolved from the DNA. The sample holds about 180,000 clones; roughly nine tenths are singletons and the top ten take about 1.9%. The receptor's source is a young man who had recovered from COVID-19. The sequencing sample was made of peripheral blood. J is TRBJ2-2 and V is TRBV4-2, with TRBD1 matching 7 bases. The chain's CDR3 is CAVSGGANTGELFF. The CDR3 DNA sequence: TGTGCCGTCTCAGGGGGAGCGAACACCGGGGAGCTGTTTTTT.